What follows are 26 T cell receptor beta chains derived from one specimen sequenced in a study of response to subunit inactivated influenza vaccine. TCRdb processed the RT-PCR reads anew with MiXCR; each CDR3 protein has one entry. The repertoire has some 550,000 distinct CDR3 sequences, under 25% of them found once; the top ten carry 2.5% to 3.5%. Another study also made use of these data, one on T cells expressing NK-cell markers. That investigation notes: It was by 5'RACE template switching with UMIs that TCR beta cDNA was made.

This material consisted of CD4+ T cells sorted from PBMCs, taken approximately 13 days after vaccination. The receptors here all came from a man aged 50-59 years who received an inactivated influenza vaccine.

The J gene is TRBJ2-3, the V gene TRBV6-1; 9 bases fit TRBD1. The junction had 6 bases not matched to a gene; V was cut back by 7 bases and J by 1 base. This CDR3 contains 15 residues. Looked up from germline, CDR1 is MNHNS and CDR2 is SASEGT. The CDR3 loop is CASTDRDRGTDTQYF. The CDR3 DNA reads TGTGCCAGCACCGATAGGGACAGGGGCACAGATACGCAGTATTTT.

This clonotype was observed a handful of times. V is TRBV4-1 and J is TRBJ2-1; D gene ambiguous. The germline gives CDR1 MGHRA, CDR2 YSYEKL. Trimming shortened V by 7 bases and J by 2 bases, and 9 bases separated the two germline ends. The CDR3 runs 13 residues. The CDR3 DNA sequence: TGCGCCAGCAATACCCCCCCCTACAATGAGCAGTTCTTC. As protein: CASNTPPYNEQFF.

This clonotype was seen only a few times. The chain combines TRBV29-1 with TRBJ2-7; D unresolved. CDR3 size: 15 residues. CDR1 SQVTM and CDR2 ANQGSEA come from the germline V gene. The V end was cut by 2 bases, the J end by 0 bases, with 14 bases between. CDR3 nucleotides: TGCAGCGTTGAAAACCCTGGCCGTTCCTCCTACGAGCAGTACTTC. It encodes CSVENPGRSSYEQYF.

This clonotype was counted between two and nine times. This may come from a read error, since a much larger clone is one base off. The rearrangement links TRBV5-1 to TRBJ1-3; D gene unclear. CDR1 and CDR2 (germline): SGHRS, YFSETQ. The V end was cut by 0 bases, the J end by 3 bases, with 4 bases between. CDR3 length equals 13 residues. The CDR3: CASSLEVGNTIYF. In DNA form, the CDR3 reads TGCGCCAGCAGCTTGGAGGTTGGAAACACCATATATTTT.

This clonotype has a handful of counts. The rearrangement uses TRBV29-1 and TRBJ1-1; D may be TRBD1 (6 bases). The germline V and J ends were trimmed by 1 base and 1 base, with 10 bases remaining between them. Germline V gives CDR1 SQVTM, CDR2 ANQGSEA. The CDR3 consists of 14 residues. CDR3 bases: TGCAGCGTTGAAGTTCTAGGGGGGAACACTGAAGCTTTCTTT. It translates to CSVEVLGGNTEAFF.

The chain links TRBV29-1 to TRBJ1-1; possibly TRBD1 for D (5 bases). Trimming stripped 7 bases from V and 10 bases from J, with 16 bases between. The length of the CDR3 is 11 residues. CDR1 is SQVTM, CDR2 ANQGSEA, per germline. The CDR3 coding sequence is TGCAGCGGACAATCTGTGGGGGGAGCTTTCTTT. Protein product: CSGQSVGGAFF.

The CDR3 spells CASSRDFSGYTF. The DNA of the CDR3 is TGCGCCAGCAGCCGCGACTTTAGTGGCTACACCTTC. The gene calls are TRBV5-1 and TRBJ1-2; D uncertain. Germline loops: CDR1 SGHRS, CDR2 YFSETQ. The CDR3 extends over 12 amino acids. Trimming stripped 4 bases from V and 7 bases from J, with 11 bases between. Together with reference TRBV5-1 and TRBJ1-2, the CDR3 gives the full variable domain: KAGVTQTPRYLIKTRGQQVTLSCSPISGHRSVSWYQQTPGQGLQFLFEYFSETQRNKGNFPGRFSGRQFSNSRSEMNVSTLELGDSALYLCASSRDFSGYTFGSGTRLTVV.

This sequence joins TRBV6-2 or TRBV6-3 and TRBJ2-6; no definite D call. Between the trimmed V and J ends, which lost 2 bases and 2 bases, there was a span of 4 bases. The CDR3 extends over 14 amino acids. Germline V gene data show CDR1 as MNHEY and CDR2 as SVGEGT. The CDR3 sequence is CASSYVTGANVLTF. The CDR3 bases are TGTGCCAGCAGTTACGTGACTGGGGCCAACGTCCTGACTTTC.

The chain is built from TRBV5-4 and TRBJ2-5; 12 positions agree with TRBD2. J lost 4 bases, V lost 0 bases, and 4 bases had no gene match. The CDR3 runs 16 residues. Germline V CDR1 and CDR2: SGHNT, YYREEE (reference sequence). CDR3 sequence: CASSLEASGGVETQYF. CDR3 sequence (DNA): TGTGCCAGCAGCTTGGAGGCTAGCGGGGGGGTAGAGACCCAGTACTTC.

The rearrangement links TRBV18 to TRBJ2-3; D possibly corresponds to TRBD2 (5 bases). The germline gives CDR1 KGHSH, CDR2 LQKENI. Trimming removed 1 base at V and 2 bases at J, with 7 bases between. This CDR3 has 14 residues. Here the CDR3 reads CASSPRRDTDTQYF. The CDR3 DNA follows: TGTGCCAGCTCACCACGTCGGGACACAGATACGCAGTATTTT.

In this sample, this clonotype turned up a few times. The chain joins TRBV5-1 to TRBJ2-7, with D unresolved. The ends were cut back, 4 bases at V and 7 bases at J, with 15 bases in the middle. The CDR3 is 13 residues long. Germline CDR1 is SGHRS and CDR2 is YFSETQ. The CDR3 sequence: CASSQTVFGEQYF. In nucleotides, the CDR3 is TGCGCCAGCAGCCAGACCGTTTTCGGGGAGCAGTACTTC.

The chain combines TRBV11-2 with TRBJ2-3; 9 bases are a match to TRBD2. The CDR3 spans 16 residues. The junction had 3 bases not matched to a gene; V was cut back by 1 base and J by 1 base. CDR1 SGHAT and CDR2 FQNNGV come from the germline V gene. CDR3 nucleotide sequence: TGTGCCAGCAGCTTAGGGACTAGCGTGCGCACAGATACGCAGTATTTT. It is translated as CASSLGTSVRTDTQYF.

The sample holds one count of this clonotype. The junction departs from germline at one end; a sequencing error may be responsible. This sequence joins TRBV2 and TRBJ2-7; 10 bases agree with TRBD2. The length of the CDR3 is 16 residues. Germline-derived CDR1 and CDR2 are SNHLY and FYNNEI. As DNA, the CDR3 is TGCGCCAGCAGTGGTCCCGAGCGGGAGGGCCACTACGAGCAGTACTTC. The encoded protein is CASSGPEREGHYEQYF.

V gene TRBV28 combines with J gene TRBJ2-5; 7 bases are shared with TRBD2. CDR3 size: 13 residues. V trimming: 6 bases; J trimming: 7 bases; junction bases outside the gene matches: 8. CDR1 is MDHEN, CDR2 SYDVKM, per germline. The DNA of the CDR3 is TGTGCCAGCAGGAGCGGGGCGAGGGGGACCCAGTACTTC. Translating it yields CASRSGARGTQYF.

The V gene is TRBV6-5, the J gene TRBJ2-7; 9 bases map to TRBD2. V gave up 0 bases and J gave up 2 bases; unmatched junction bases: 8. The germline V gene has CDR1 MNHEY and CDR2 SVGAGI. This CDR3 is built from 17 residues. As DNA, the CDR3 is TGTGCCAGCAGTTACTCCCCGGGACTAGCCTTCCCCTACGAGCAGTACTTC. Translating it yields CASSYSPGLAFPYEQYF.

This clonotype came up a few times. The chain recombines TRBV5-1 with TRBJ2-1; D is undetermined. CDR3 length: 16 residues. Germline V lookup: CDR1 SGHRS, CDR2 YFSETQ. Trimming removed 1 base from V and 4 bases from J, with 15 bases in between. This CDR3 is CASSLRVYNSYNEQFF. CDR3 bases: TGCGCCAGCAGCTTGAGGGTCTACAACTCTTACAATGAGCAGTTCTTC.

The chain combines TRBV28 with TRBJ2-1; no clear D gene. Germline CDR1 MDHEN, CDR2 SYDVKM. This CDR3 region has 11 residues. V was trimmed by 8 bases and J by 4 bases, leaving 6 bases between them. This CDR3 reads CASGLYNEQFF. Written as DNA, the CDR3 is TGTGCCAGCGGGCTTTACAATGAGCAGTTCTTC. The variable domain in full, completed from reference TRBV28 and TRBJ2-1, reads DVKVTQSSRYLVKRTGEKVFLECVQDMDHENMFWYRQDPGLGLRLIYFSYDVKMKEKGDIPEGYSVSREKKERFSLILESASTNQTSMYLCASGLYNEQFFGPGTRLTVL.

This clonotype was recorded a few times. The chain employs TRBV20-1 and TRBJ2-5; the match to TRBD2 covers 9 bases. V shed 4 bases, J shed 4 bases, and the junction held 10 bases outside the gene matches. CDR1 and CDR2 from the germline V gene are DFQATT and SNEGSKA (reference sequence). The CDR3 length is 15 residues. The CDR3 is CSAIRRGRGSETQYF. As DNA, the CDR3 is TGCAGTGCTATCAGGCGCGGGAGGGGGTCAGAGACCCAGTACTTC.

This clonotype was seen a few times. This rearrangement joins TRBV4-2 to TRBJ1-1, with D uncertain. Germline V gene sequence: CDR1 LGHNA, CDR2 YNFKEQ. Trimming pared 0 bases from V and 0 bases from J, leaving 5 bases between. The CDR3 covers 14 residues. The CDR3 DNA sequence: TGTGCCAGCAGCCAAGATCGGCTGAACACTGAAGCTTTCTTT. Its translation: CASSQDRLNTEAFF.

This clonotype was detected a few times. This chain links TRBV7-2 with TRBJ2-1, with D perhaps TRBD1 (6 bases). Germline V lookup: CDR1 SGHTA, CDR2 FQGNSA. The V gene lost 8 bases and the J gene lost 1 base, with 15 bases spanning the gap. This CDR3 is 15 amino acids long. CDR3 in amino acids: CASSRTAGSYNEQFF. The DNA of the CDR3 is TGTGCCAGCTCCAGGACAGCAGGGTCCTACAATGAGCAGTTCTTC.

In this sample, this clonotype turned up a few times. The V call is TRBV20-1, the J call TRBJ2-7; TRBD2 matches 7 bases. Germline lookup yields CDR1 DFQATT and CDR2 SNEGSKA (reference sequence). The ends lost 6 bases at V and 1 base at J; junction bases unmatched: 9. CDR3 length: 14 residues. The CDR3 spells CSAPQRDRSYEQYF. DNA of the CDR3: TGCAGTGCCCCCCAGCGGGACCGTTCCTACGAGCAGTACTTC.

V usage is TRBV20-1 and J usage is TRBJ1-1; 8 bases agree with TRBD1. Germline CDR1 DFQATT, CDR2 SNEGSKA (reference sequence). This CDR3 region has 12 residues. DNA of the CDR3: TGCAGGGGGGACAGGATGAACACTGAAGCTTTCTTT. Amino acid sequence: CRGDRMNTEAFF.

The genes are TRBV9 and TRBJ1-6; a weak D match, TRBD1 (5 bases). The CDR3 sequence is 15 residues long. The germline V and J ends were trimmed by 0 bases and 9 bases, with 13 bases remaining between them. Germline CDR1 reads SGDLS; CDR2 reads YYNGEE. In DNA form, the CDR3 reads TGTGCCAGCAGCGTAGCGGGGGTCGGGAGTTCACCCCTCCACTTT. Translating gives CASSVAGVGSSPLHF.

The CDR3 sequence is CSARDSGQGGRELFF. Here the CDR3 DNA reads TGCAGTGCTAGAGATTCGGGACAGGGAGGCCGGGAGCTGTTTTTT. The chain couples TRBV20-1 to TRBJ2-2, with 9 bases lining up with TRBD1. The CDR3 extends over 15 amino acids. V trimming: 0 bases; J trimming: 9 bases; junction bases outside the gene matches: 8. The germline gives CDR1 DFQATT, CDR2 SNEGSKA (reference sequence).

This clonotype was observed many times. The chain is built from TRBV7-9 and TRBJ2-5, with D perhaps matching TRBD2 (6 bases). The CDR3 spans 14 residues. Trimming cost V 0 bases and J 4 bases, with 9 bases left between them. Germline V gene sequence: CDR1 SEHNR, CDR2 FQNEAQ (reference sequence). The CDR3 bases are TGTGCCAGCAGCTTAGCGGGAGGAGGAGAGACCCAGTACTTC. Its protein is CASSLAGGGETQYF.

This clonotype appeared a few times. The genes are TRBV11-2 and TRBJ2-1; 11 nucleotides match TRBD2. Unmatched junction bases numbered 10, after V lost 5 bases and J lost 7 bases. CDR1 SGHAT and CDR2 FQNNGV come from the germline V gene. The length of the CDR3 is 16 residues. The CDR3 region has the DNA TGTGCCAGCAGCCCCCCCCTAGCGGGGGGAAGAAATGAGCAGTTCTTC. This encodes CASSPPLAGGRNEQFF.